The present entry profiles one T cell receptor beta chain with its context. Its antigen is not identified. The data originate from a study of CD8+CD57+ T cells in acquired aplastic anemia. Profiling that covered TCR beta VDJ and CDR3 relied on genomic DNA as its template. TCRdb called the reads again in MiXCR, with one record for every CDR3 protein. The sample lists a few hundred thousand distinct CDR3 sequences; around 82% were seen once. Only patients with CD8+CD57+ cell expansion on flow cytometry were chosen for sequencing. Each patient carried a diagnosis of severe acquired aplastic anemia. Patients had undergone no therapy by the time their blood was sampled. Study-level findings and limits: Patients and controls had CD8+ Simpson's diversity values that were not significantly distinct. Comparison of patients with controls identified approximately 28 shared CD8+ CDR3 sequences.

The V gene lost 6 bases and the J gene lost 7 bases, with 12 bases spanning the gap. This CDR3 has 12 amino acids. Germline CDR1 SEHNR, CDR2 FQNEAQ (reference sequence). This receptor was obtained from a human donor with aplastic anemia. The sequencing sample was made of sorted CD4+, CD8+, or CD8+CD57+ T cells (not recorded which) from PBMCs. The genes are TRBV7-9 and TRBJ1-1; weak D call: TRBD1 (5 bases). CDR3 sequence (DNA): TGTGCCAGCAGTTTGCGGGGGATTGAAGCTTTCTTT. Its protein product is CASSLRGIEAFF.